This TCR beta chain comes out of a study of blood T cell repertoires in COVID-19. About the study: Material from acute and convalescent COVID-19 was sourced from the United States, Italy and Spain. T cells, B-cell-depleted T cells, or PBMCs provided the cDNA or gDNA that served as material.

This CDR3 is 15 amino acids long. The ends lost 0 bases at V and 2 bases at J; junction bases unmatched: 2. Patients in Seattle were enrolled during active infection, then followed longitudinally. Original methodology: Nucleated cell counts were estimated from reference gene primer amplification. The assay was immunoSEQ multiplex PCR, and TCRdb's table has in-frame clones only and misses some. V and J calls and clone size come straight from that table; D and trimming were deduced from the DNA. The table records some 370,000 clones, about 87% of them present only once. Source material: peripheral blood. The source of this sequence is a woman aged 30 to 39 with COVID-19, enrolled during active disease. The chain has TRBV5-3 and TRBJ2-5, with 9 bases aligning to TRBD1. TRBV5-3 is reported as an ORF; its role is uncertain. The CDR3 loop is CARSLGDRAQETQYF. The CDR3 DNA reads TGTGCCAGAAGCTTGGGGGACAGGGCTCAAGAGACCCAGTACTTC.